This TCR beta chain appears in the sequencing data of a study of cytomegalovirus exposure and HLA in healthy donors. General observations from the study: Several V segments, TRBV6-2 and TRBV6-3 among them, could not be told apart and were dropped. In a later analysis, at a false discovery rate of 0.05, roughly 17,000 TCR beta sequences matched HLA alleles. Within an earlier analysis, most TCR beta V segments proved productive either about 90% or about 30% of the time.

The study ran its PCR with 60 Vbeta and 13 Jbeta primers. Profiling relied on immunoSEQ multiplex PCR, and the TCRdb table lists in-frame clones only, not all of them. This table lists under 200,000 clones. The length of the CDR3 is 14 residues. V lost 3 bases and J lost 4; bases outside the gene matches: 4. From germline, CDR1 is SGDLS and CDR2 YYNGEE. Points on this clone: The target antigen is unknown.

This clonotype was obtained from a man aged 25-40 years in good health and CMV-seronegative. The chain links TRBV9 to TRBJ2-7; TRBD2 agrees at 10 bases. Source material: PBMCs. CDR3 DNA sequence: TGTGCCAGCAGCGGAACTAGCGGGAAGTACGAGCAGTACTTC. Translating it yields CASSGTSGKYEQYF.